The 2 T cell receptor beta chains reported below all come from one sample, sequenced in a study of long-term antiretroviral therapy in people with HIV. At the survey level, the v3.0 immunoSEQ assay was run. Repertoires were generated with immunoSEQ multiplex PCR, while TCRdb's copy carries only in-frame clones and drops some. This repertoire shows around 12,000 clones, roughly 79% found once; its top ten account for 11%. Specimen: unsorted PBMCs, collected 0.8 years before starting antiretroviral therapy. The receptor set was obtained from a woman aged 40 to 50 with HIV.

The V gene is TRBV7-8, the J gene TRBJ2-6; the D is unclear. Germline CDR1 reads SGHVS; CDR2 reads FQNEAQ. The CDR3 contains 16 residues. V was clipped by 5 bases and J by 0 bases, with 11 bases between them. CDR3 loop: CASSPGLLSGANVLTF. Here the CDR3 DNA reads TGTGCCAGCAGCCCTGGGCTTCTCTCTGGGGCCAACGTCCTGACTTTC.

CDR3 in amino acids: CASSQIPGRQGALGYEQYF. For the CDR3, the DNA is TGTGCCAGTAGTCAGATTCCCGGCCGACAGGGGGCATTAGGCTACGAGCAGTACTTC. V gene TRBV19 combines with J gene TRBJ2-7, with 10 bases that match TRBD1. Looked up from germline, CDR1 is LNHDA and CDR2 is SQIVND (reference sequence). Losses at the gene ends were 5 bases for V and 3 bases for J; bases not matched to a gene: 19. This CDR3 is 19 amino acids long.